This T cell receptor beta chain was identified in a study of shared clonotypes between healthy human individuals. Remarks on this clone: Different DNA sequences within this sample yield the same CDR3.

V shed 0 bases and J shed 0 bases, with 4 bases lying between them. Germline V gives CDR1 MGHRA, CDR2 YSYEKL. The CDR3 totals 14 residues. Repertoires were generated with immunoSEQ multiplex PCR, while TCRdb's copy carries only in-frame clones and drops some. This sample has roughly 2.2 million clones, with about nine tenths found just once. This sequence originates from a man younger than 30 in good health. Some clones in this sample may be carry-over from other donors' samples. The sequenced sample was naive CD4+ T cells from PBMCs. As for subset: CD45RA+ positively selected. The chain links TRBV4-1 to TRBJ2-3; no clear D. CDR3 region: CASSQDRSTDTQYF. CDR3 nucleotides: TGCGCCAGCAGCCAAGATCGGAGCACAGATACGCAGTATTTT.